This T cell receptor (beta chain) appears in the sequencing data of a study of blood T cell repertoires in COVID-19. This clone was observed a handful of times. This CDR3 is built from 15 residues. Germline CDR1 reads WSHSY; CDR2 reads SAAADI. Trimming at V came to 4 bases and at J to 1 base, leaving 5 bases not matched to a gene. Data came from immunoSEQ multiplex PCR; TCRdb stores just in-frame clones and leaves some out. Among nearly 200,000 clones listed, roughly 90% were seen once. This sequence was found in a woman aged 70-85 years with acute or convalescent COVID-19. This chain uses TRBV10-2 with TRBJ1-1, with TRBD1 identical over 8 bases. Source material: peripheral blood. CDR3 sequence reads: CASSGADRGNTEAFF. The CDR3, as DNA: TGCGCCAGCAGTGGGGCAGACAGGGGGAACACTGAAGCTTTCTTT.